These 5 T cell receptor beta chains share one sample of origin, sequenced in a study of Ad26.COV2.S vaccination and SARS-CoV-2 variants (dated by TCRdb to about 2021). The sample's treatment or condition label, decoded: roughly 18 received Ad26.COV2.S at low or high dose, single or two shots; about 5 received placebo; per-sample allocation not given. For vaccine and placebo recipients, the sequenced repertoires came from samples collected on day 63 after the first injection. The library was generated by the immunoSEQ multiplex PCR assay. Here the immuneACCESS table is served through TCRdb, limited to in-frame sequences with V and J called. Missing clones are a known gap in these copies; in checked studies unresolved V genes cover under half, and the rest lacks a known reason. For this sample there are more than 300,000 clones; 85% appear just once. Approximately 2.2% of the sample rests with the top ten.

This specimen consisted of peripheral blood, obtained in a trial of Ad26.COV2.S vaccine versus placebo. The receptors come from a person aged 18-65 years who received the Ad26.COV2.S COVID-19 vaccine or a placebo.

V gene TRBV28 combines with J gene TRBJ1-5, with unresolved D. Trimming cost V 0 bases and J 1 base, with 4 bases left between them. The length of the CDR3 is 14 residues. Germline V gene data show CDR1 as MDHEN and CDR2 as SYDVKM. The CDR3 DNA follows: TGTGCCAGCAGTTTATGGGGGAGCAATCAGCCCCAGCATTTT. Residues: CASSLWGSNQPQHF. The full variable domain, in which reference TRBV28 and TRBJ1-5 provide the parts outside the CDR3, is DVKVTQSSRYLVKRTGEKVFLECVQDMDHENMFWYRQDPGLGLRLIYFSYDVKMKEKGDIPEGYSVSREKKERFSLILESASTNQTSMYLCASSLWGSNQPQHFGDGTRLSIL.

In DNA form, the CDR3 reads TGCGCCAGCAGCTTCACAGGGGGTCACACTGAAGCTTTCTTT. Protein: CASSFTGGHTEAFF. This rearrangement joins TRBV5-1 to TRBJ1-1; 8 bases map to TRBD1. CDR1 is SGHRS, CDR2 YFSETQ, per germline. V shed 2 bases, J shed 3 bases, and the junction held 3 bases outside the gene matches. The CDR3 consists of 14 residues.

V is TRBV6-5 and J is TRBJ1-2; no firm D call. CDR1 MNHEY and CDR2 SVGAGI come from the germline V gene. V was clipped by 6 bases and J by 3 bases, with 17 bases between them. CDR3 length: 15 residues. DNA for the CDR3: TGTGCCAGCAGAAAGGCGGTACTCCGACACTATGGCTACACCTTC. Translating gives CASRKAVLRHYGYTF.

The chain links TRBV7-9 to TRBJ2-3, with D unresolved. CDR3 length: 14 amino acids. CDR1 and CDR2 (germline): SEHNR, FQNEAQ (reference sequence). The V and J ends lost 5 bases and 2 bases respectively, with 11 bases between them. CDR3 in DNA: TGTGCCAGCAGCCCCATTATACCCACAGATACGCAGTATTTT. Its protein is CASSPIIPTDTQYF.

In DNA, the CDR3 is TGTGCCAGCAGCCCCCCCGGGACAGGGTCCGGCTACACCTTC. Translating it yields CASSPPGTGSGYTF. The V call is TRBV5-6, the J call TRBJ1-2; 9 bases are a match to TRBD1. This CDR3 has 14 residues. With 4 bases clipped from V and 8 bases from J, the junction kept 9 bases outside the gene matches. CDR1 SGHDT and CDR2 YYEEEE come from the germline V gene.